The entry below gives a single T cell receptor (beta chain) sequence along with its context. This record comes from a study of blood T cell repertoires in COVID-19. Sequencing was performed with immunoSEQ multiplex PCR; in TCRdb, only in-frame clones are kept and a portion is missing. The data contain about 76,000 clones, around 88% of them seen just once; the ten biggest clones take up 6.5% to 8.5%. This CDR3 has 17 residues. Germline V gene data show CDR1 as SGDLS and CDR2 as YYNGEE. V was cut by 3 bases and J by 6 bases, with 19 bases left in between. The sequence came from a man younger than 40 with acute or convalescent COVID-19. This chain connects TRBV9 to TRBJ1-6, with D hard to call. Source material: peripheral blood. The CDR3 loop reads CASSAQTGGTRNSPLHF. CDR3 nucleotide sequence: TGTGCCAGCAGCGCCCAAACGGGTGGCACGCGTAATTCACCCCTCCACTTT.